This TCR beta chain was captured by sequencing in a study of blood T cell repertoires in COVID-19. Whole-study context: From the United States, Italy and Spain came samples of acute and convalescent COVID-19.

Germline CDR1 SGHVS, CDR2 FQNEAQ. This CDR3 is 15 amino acids long. The V end was cut by 6 bases, the J end by 1 base, with 14 bases between. Sequencing used immunoSEQ multiplex PCR; TCRdb keeps in-frame clones, though not all of them. The repertoire holds roughly 47,000 clones, around 85% seen once, with around 33% in the top ten. The chain combines TRBV7-8 with TRBJ2-3; D perhaps matches TRBD1 (6 bases). The receptor was derived from an elderly woman with COVID-19, enrolled during active disease. Material: peripheral blood. The CDR3 sequence is CASSSTGLGTDTQYF. The CDR3, as DNA: TGTGCCAGCAGTTCCACAGGGTTGGGCACAGATACGCAGTATTTT.